These T cell receptor beta chains were read from a single sample in a study of blood T cell repertoires in COVID-19. The assay was immunoSEQ multiplex PCR, and TCRdb's table has in-frame clones only and misses some. The table includes approximately 450,000 clones, 80% to 90% detected once. The sequenced sample consisted of PBMCs or T cells enriched from blood (not recorded which). The receptor set was obtained from a young man who had recovered from COVID-19. Each CDR3 is given with its conserved first and last residue. The D gene is left open where the match is weak. Some rows have no size entry. The others give once, few or many, or a class for an expanded clone.

D: NA
J: TRBJ2-5
V: TRBV28
size: once
DNA: TGTGCCAGCAGTTTAGCTCGGGGTGAGACCCAGTACTTC
CDR3: CASSLARGETQYF

D: NA
J: TRBJ2-2
V: TRBV3-1/TRBV3-2
size: NA
DNA: TGTGCCAGCAGCCAGAGACTAAACACCGGGGAGCTGTTTTTT
CDR3: CASSQRLNTGELFF

D: NA
J: TRBJ2-5
V: TRBV30
size: NA
DNA: TGTGCCTGGAGTCATGACATCCAAGAGACCCAGTACTTC
CDR3: CAWSHDIQETQYF

D: NA
J: TRBJ1-4
V: TRBV28
size: NA
DNA: TGTGCCAGCAGCCATGGAGGAGGGACTAATGAAAAACTGTTTTTT
CDR3: CASSHGGGTNEKLFF

D: TRBD1
J: TRBJ2-7
V: TRBV5-4
size: NA
DNA: TGTGCCAGCAGCCCTTGGACAGGGAGGACCTACGAGCAGTACTTC
CDR3: CASSPWTGRTYEQYF

D: NA
J: TRBJ1-1
V: TRBV6-5
size: NA
DNA: TGTGCCAGCAGGCCGGGACTTTGGGGCACTGAAGCTTTCTTT
CDR3: CASRPGLWGTEAFF

D: NA
J: TRBJ2-7
V: TRBV3-1/TRBV3-2
size: NA
DNA: TGTGCCAGCAGCCAAACACCCAGGGGGAGGTACGAGCAGTACTTC
CDR3: CASSQTPRGRYEQYF

D: TRBD2
J: TRBJ2-2
V: TRBV11-1
size: NA
DNA: TGTGCCAGCACCTCCCCCGGGGGGGTAGCCGGGGAGCTGTTTTTT
CDR3: CASTSPGGVAGELFF

D: TRBD1
J: TRBJ1-1
V: TRBV7-9
size: NA
DNA: TGTGCCAGCAGCAGGGGACAGGGTAACATGAACACTGAAGCTTTCTTT
CDR3: CASSRGQGNMNTEAFF

D: NA
J: TRBJ1-1
V: TRBV18
size: NA
DNA: TGTGCCAGCTCACCCACGACAGTGGACACTGAAGCTTTCTTT
CDR3: CASSPTTVDTEAFF

D: NA
J: TRBJ2-3
V: TRBV10-3
size: NA
DNA: TGTGCCATCCGGGGGGCTAGCGGCACAGATACGCAGTATTTT
CDR3: CAIRGASGTDTQYF

D: TRBD2
J: TRBJ2-4
V: TRBV7-2
size: NA
DNA: TGTGCCAGCAGCTTGACTAGCACTCTAGCCAAAAACATTCAGTACTTC
CDR3: CASSLTSTLAKNIQYF

D: TRBD1
J: TRBJ2-7
V: TRBV18
size: NA
DNA: TGTGCCAGCTCACCATCAGGGGGCGAGCAGTACTTC
CDR3: CASSPSGGEQYF

D: NA
J: TRBJ2-5
V: TRBV28
size: NA
DNA: TGTGCCAGCCTCCAGTCGCGGCTGTACTTC
CDR3: CASLQSRLYF

D: NA
J: TRBJ2-1
V: TRBV27
size: once
DNA: TGTGCCAGCAGTTCCTTTTTAGACTATGAGCAGTTCTTC
CDR3: CASSSFLDYEQFF

D: NA
J: TRBJ2-1
V: TRBV9
size: NA
DNA: TGTGCCAGCAGCCCGATGGGGGGAGACGCAGGCGGTGAGCAGTTCTTC
CDR3: CASSPMGGDAGGEQFF

D: NA
J: TRBJ2-2
V: TRBV24-1
size: NA
DNA: TGTGCCACCAGTCGGACAGCCGGGGAGCTGTTTTTT
CDR3: CATSRTAGELFF

D: NA
J: TRBJ2-6
V: TRBV3-1/TRBV3-2
size: NA
DNA: TGTGCCAGCAGCCAAGGGCCTCCCGGGGTGAAGTTATCTGGGGCCAACGTCCTGACTTTC
CDR3: CASSQGPPGVKLSGANVLTF

D: TRBD1
J: TRBJ1-5
V: TRBV18
size: NA
DNA: TGTGCCAGCTCACCGACAGGGGGGTCTCAGCCCCAGCATTTT
CDR3: CASSPTGGSQPQHF

D: TRBD1
J: TRBJ1-2
V: TRBV28
size: NA
DNA: TGTGCCAGCAGTCCGGGGACCGGGACAGGCTATGGCTACACCTTC
CDR3: CASSPGTGTGYGYTF

D: NA
J: TRBJ1-6
V: TRBV2
size: NA
DNA: TGTGCCAGCGGCACAGGGTATAATTCACCCCTCCACTTT
CDR3: CASGTGYNSPLHF

D: TRBD1
J: TRBJ2-1
V: TRBV5-1
size: NA
DNA: TGCGCCAGCAGCCCAGCCGGGACAGGTTCATTCAATGAGCAGTTCTTC
CDR3: CASSPAGTGSFNEQFF

D: TRBD1
J: TRBJ2-7
V: TRBV27
size: once
DNA: TGTGCCAGCAGTTTCAGGGGGCCTTCCTACGAGCAGTACTTC
CDR3: CASSFRGPSYEQYF

D: NA
J: TRBJ2-7
V: TRBV5-1
size: NA
DNA: TGCGCCAGCAGTCTGATCCCGGGACACTCGGCCTACGAGCAGTACTTC
CDR3: CASSLIPGHSAYEQYF

D: NA
J: TRBJ1-2
V: TRBV28
size: NA
DNA: TGTGCCAGCAGTAGATCCAGGGGATCTAACTATGGCTACACCTTC
CDR3: CASSRSRGSNYGYTF

D: NA
J: TRBJ2-3
V: TRBV9
size: NA
DNA: TGTGCCAGCAGCGTAGCTAGGTCAGGGACGCAGTATTTT
CDR3: CASSVARSGTQYF

D: TRBD1
J: TRBJ1-4
V: TRBV5-1
size: NA
DNA: TGCGCCAGCAGCGCGGGGGACAGGGGGCTGGGAAGAGAAAAACTGTTTTTT
CDR3: CASSAGDRGLGREKLFF

D: NA
J: TRBJ1-6
V: TRBV6-4
size: NA
DNA: TGTGCCAGCAGAGTTGGAGTAGATAATTCACCCCTCCACTTT
CDR3: CASRVGVDNSPLHF

D: NA
J: TRBJ1-2
V: TRBV30
size: NA
DNA: TGTGCCTGGAGTGTCGGGGGGACTAACTATGGCTACACCTTC
CDR3: CAWSVGGTNYGYTF

D: NA
J: TRBJ1-3
V: TRBV19
size: NA
DNA: TGTGCCAGTAGTGGTGGGGCCTCTGGAAACACCATATATTTT
CDR3: CASSGGASGNTIYF

D: TRBD1
J: TRBJ1-1
V: TRBV5-1
size: few
DNA: TGCGCCAGCAGCTTCCAACAGGGGATGAACACTGAAGCTTTCTTT
CDR3: CASSFQQGMNTEAFF

D: NA
J: TRBJ1-2
V: TRBV9
size: NA
DNA: TGTGCCAGCAGCGGACAGGTTTCCTATGGCTACACCTTC
CDR3: CASSGQVSYGYTF

D: NA
J: TRBJ2-1
V: TRBV11-2
size: many
DNA: TGTGCCAGCAGCTCCGCGGGAAATCTCGGCAATGAGCAGTTCTTC
CDR3: CASSSAGNLGNEQFF

D: TRBD2
J: TRBJ2-7
V: TRBV29-1
size: once
DNA: TGCAGCGTTGTTGAGTTGTTCGGGACTAGCGCCTACGAGCAGTACTTC
CDR3: CSVVELFGTSAYEQYF

D: NA
J: TRBJ1-5
V: TRBV5-1
size: NA
DNA: TGCGCCAGCAGCTTGGATGTGTCGACAGATAGCAATCAGCCCCAGCATTTT
CDR3: CASSLDVSTDSNQPQHF

D: TRBD2
J: TRBJ2-7
V: TRBV10-1
size: NA
DNA: TGCGCCAGCAGTGGTGGGACTAGTCCTTACGAGCAGTACTTC
CDR3: CASSGGTSPYEQYF

D: NA
J: TRBJ1-5
V: TRBV28
size: NA
DNA: TGTGCCAGCAGCCCTCTCTCCGGTAACCAGCCCCAGCATTTT
CDR3: CASSPLSGNQPQHF

D: TRBD1
J: TRBJ2-4
V: TRBV29-1
size: once
DNA: TGCAGCATATTGGACAGGGGCAAAAACATTCAGTACTTC
CDR3: CSILDRGKNIQYF

D: NA
J: TRBJ1-2
V: TRBV28
size: NA
DNA: TGTGCCAGCAGCTCATCGGGGGTTGGCTACACCTTC
CDR3: CASSSSGVGYTF

D: TRBD2
J: TRBJ2-3
V: TRBV18
size: NA
DNA: TGTGCCAGCTCACCAGGACTAGCGATAGATACGCAGTATTTT
CDR3: CASSPGLAIDTQYF

D: TRBD2
J: TRBJ2-1
V: TRBV11-2
size: NA
DNA: TGTGCCAGCAGCTTAAGGGGGGGTGGACTAGCTGGGAGTGAGCAGTTCTTC
CDR3: CASSLRGGGLAGSEQFF

D: NA
J: TRBJ1-1
V: TRBV27
size: NA
DNA: TGTGCCAGCAGTGTCGCAGAGAACACTGAAGCTTTCTTT
CDR3: CASSVAENTEAFF

D: TRBD1
J: TRBJ1-5
V: TRBV2
size: NA
DNA: TGTGCCAGCAAGGGCGACAGGGTGCCCAATCAGCCCCAGCATTTT
CDR3: CASKGDRVPNQPQHF

D: TRBD1
J: TRBJ2-5
V: TRBV28
size: once
DNA: TGTGCCAGCAGATCCGGGGACAGCCAAGAGACCCAGTACTTC
CDR3: CASRSGDSQETQYF

D: TRBD2
J: TRBJ2-3
V: TRBV3-1/TRBV3-2
size: NA
DNA: TGTGCCAGCAGCCAAGTAGCGGGAGCGGCAGATACGCAGTATTTT
CDR3: CASSQVAGAADTQYF

D: NA
J: TRBJ1-2
V: TRBV29-1
size: NA
DNA: TGCAGCGTTGATACAGGGCTGGGCGGCTACACCTTC
CDR3: CSVDTGLGGYTF